This T cell receptor beta chain was recovered during a study of blood T cell repertoires in COVID-19. Across the whole study: COVID-19 samples from acute and convalescent phases originated in the United States, Italy and Spain. PBMCs, B-cell-depleted T cells, or T cells were the source of the cDNA or gDNA that made up the material.

This clone was observed once. Original methodology: It was from reference gene primer amplification that nucleated cell counts were estimated. The repertoire was sequenced with immunoSEQ multiplex PCR; TCRdb's copy has only in-frame clones and lacks some. The V and J calls and clone size come from that table; D and trimming were worked out from the DNA. The profile shows fewer than 200,000 clones, under 80% of them singletons. This TCR was recovered from a woman aged 80 or over with acute or convalescent COVID-19. Source material: peripheral blood.

This CDR3 is CASSEATGGYSPLHF. CDR3 DNA sequence: TGTGCCAGCAGTGAAGCGACAGGGGGGTATTCACCCCTCCACTTT. This chain joins TRBV2 and TRBJ1-6; 9 nucleotides match TRBD1. Trimming removed 0 bases from V and 8 bases from J; junction bases left unmatched: 2. The V gene's germline CDR1 is SNHLY and CDR2 FYNNEI. This CDR3 spans 15 amino acids.